This is a list of T cell receptor beta chains from one sample in a study of T cell repertoires in cytomegalovirus infection. These receptors are not linked to any known antigen. MiXCR, applied by TCRdb to the reads, yields one record per CDR3 protein. The data contain approximately 770,000 distinct CDR3 sequences, almost 30% of them singletons. The input for sequencing was cultured CD8+ T cells from PBMCs, taken from culture after CMV antigen stimulation. All receptors derive from a human donor in good health (CMV status not recorded). Some clones in this sample may be carry-over from other donors' samples. Both conserved end residues are part of each CDR3. Each record gives: V gene, D gene, J gene, clone size, CDR3 protein, CDR3 DNA. D genes are given only for firm matches. Expanded clones are given a class, and other clones once, few, many or no size at all.

TRBV28	NA	TRBJ1-6	NA	CASSFRGTGSSYNSPLHF	TGTGCCAGCAGTTTTAGAGGAACAGGTAGCTCCTATAATTCACCCCTCCACTTT
TRBV7-6	TRBD2	TRBJ2-2	NA	CASSFSGGPNTGELFF	TGTGCCAGCAGCTTTTCGGGGGGGCCGAACACCGGGGAGCTGTTTTTT
TRBV28	NA	TRBJ2-4	NA	CASSSPGGYSNIQYF	TGTGCCAGCAGTTCCCCAGGCGGCTATTCAAACATTCAGTACTTC
TRBV28	NA	TRBJ2-3	many	CASSGGRGSRTDTQYF	TGTGCCAGCAGTGGGGGAAGGGGGAGCCGCACAGATACGCAGTATTTT
TRBV7-9	NA	TRBJ2-1	many	CASSPGDNEQFF	TGTGCCAGCAGTCCCGGGGACAATGAGCAGTTCTTC
TRBV7-9	TRBD1	TRBJ2-2	NA	CASSAKLTNLTGGLLTGELFF	TGTGCCAGCAGCGCGAAACTGACAAATCTGACAGGGGGCCTTCTAACCGGGGAGCTGTTTTTT
TRBV19	NA	TRBJ1-3	NA	CASSTSWTERNTIYF	TGTGCCAGTAGTACCTCTTGGACAGAAAGAAACACCATATATTTT
TRBV7-2	NA	TRBJ1-4	many	CASSLGRTTNEKLFF	TGTGCCAGCAGCTTAGGCAGAACAACTAATGAAAAACTGTTTTTT
TRBV4-1	NA	TRBJ1-1	many	CASRQGPEAFF	TGCGCCAGCAGACAGGGCCCTGAAGCTTTCTTT
TRBV12-3/TRBV12-4	NA	TRBJ2-1	NA	CASSHRYTYNEQFF	TGTGCCAGCAGCCACCGATATACATACAATGAGCAGTTCTTC
TRBV5-1	NA	TRBJ2-7	NA	CASSLDAGIISYEQYF	TGCGCCAGCAGCTTGGATGCGGGGATCATCTCCTACGAGCAGTACTTC
TRBV5-1	NA	TRBJ2-7	few	CASSVAWEVPYEQYF	TGCGCCAGCAGCGTTGCTTGGGAGGTACCCTACGAGCAGTACTTC
TRBV6-8	TRBD1	TRBJ2-6	few	CASSGTASSGANVLTF	TGTGCCAGCAGCGGGACAGCCTCCTCTGGGGCCAACGTCCTGACTTTC
TRBV6-5	NA	TRBJ1-2	NA	CASSDYSLAWSGYTF	TGTGCCAGCAGTGACTATAGCCTTGCCTGGAGTGGCTACACCTTC
TRBV7-2	TRBD2	TRBJ2-3	many	CASSPGTSGGEADTQYF	TGTGCCAGCAGCCCCGGGACTAGCGGGGGGGAAGCAGATACGCAGTATTTT
TRBV7-9	NA	TRBJ2-3	many	CASSSPPPNTDTQYF	TGTGCCAGCAGCTCCCCCCCTCCCAACACAGATACGCAGTATTTT
TRBV2	NA	TRBJ1-1	NA	CASSDRVGIITMNTEAFF	TGTGCCAGCAGTGATCGGGTGGGCATAATTACCATGAACACTGAAGCTTTCTTT
TRBV9	NA	TRBJ1-1	NA	CAFRGAGIDEAFF	TGTGCCTTCCGAGGGGCAGGGATTGATGAAGCTTTCTTT
TRBV6-5	TRBD1	TRBJ2-7	few	CASSYGRGTYEQYF	TGTGCCAGCAGCTACGGCAGGGGGACCTACGAGCAGTACTTC
TRBV10-3	NA	TRBJ2-1	once	CAISESGETPYNEQFF	TGTGCCATCAGTGAGTCGGGGGAGACCCCTTACAATGAGCAGTTCTTC
TRBV6-2/TRBV6-3	NA	TRBJ1-1	NA	CASSYARVNTEAFF	TGTGCCAGCAGTTACGCCAGGGTCAACACTGAAGCTTTCTTT
TRBV5-1	NA	TRBJ2-1	many	CASKRDGDNEQFF	TGCGCCAGCAAAAGGGATGGGGATAATGAGCAGTTCTTC
TRBV7-8	TRBD1	TRBJ1-1	many	CASSLARRGHSAMNTEAFF	TGTGCCAGCAGCTTAGCGAGAAGGGGGCACTCGGCGATGAACACTGAAGCTTTCTTT
TRBV19	NA	TRBJ2-1	few	CASSAGSEQFF	TGTGCCAGTTCGGCGGGGAGTGAGCAGTTCTTC
TRBV4-1	TRBD1	TRBJ1-2	NA	CASSQPGTEYGYTF	TGCGCCAGCAGCCAACCCGGGACAGAGTATGGCTACACCTTC
TRBV12-3/TRBV12-4	TRBD1	TRBJ2-1	NA	CASSASDRGENEQFF	TGTGCCAGCAGCGCATCGGACAGGGGGGAGAATGAGCAGTTCTTC
TRBV4-1	NA	TRBJ2-3	NA	CASSQDPPQADTQYF	TGCGCCAGCAGCCAAGATCCCCCCCAAGCAGATACGCAGTATTTT
TRBV28	NA	TRBJ2-5	few	CASSQWPQETQYF	TGTGCCAGCAGTCAGTGGCCCCAAGAGACCCAGTACTTC
TRBV10-3	NA	TRBJ2-3	once	CASSEGIGADTQYF	TGTGCCAGCTCTGAGGGGATAGGGGCAGATACGCAGTATTTT
TRBV27	NA	TRBJ2-5	few	CASALDPGETQYF	TGTGCCAGCGCCTTGGACCCTGGAGAGACCCAGTACTTC
TRBV19	TRBD2	TRBJ2-1	NA	CASSIDSSGGSSYNEQFF	TGTGCCAGTAGTATAGACTCCAGCGGGGGTTCCTCCTACAATGAGCAGTTCTTC
TRBV9	NA	TRBJ2-5	NA	CASSVANTRQETQYF	TGTGCCAGCAGCGTAGCTAATACGAGGCAAGAGACCCAGTACTTC
TRBV5-5	NA	TRBJ1-1	NA	CASSAEKAFF	TGTGCCAGCAGCGCCGAGAAAGCTTTCTTT